This entry describes one T cell receptor (beta chain). Its antigen is currently unknown. This sample is drawn from a study of T-cell memory formation after mild COVID-19. Overall study: The study found TCR clusters largely donor specific.

In TCRdb, the 5' RACE reads were re-called with MiXCR into one record per CDR3 protein. The table shows almost 550,000 distinct CDR3 sequences, with around 20% occurring only once. CDR1 and CDR2 from the germline V gene are MNHEY and SMNVEV (reference sequence). Trimming took 3 bases from V and 5 from J, leaving 14 bases between them. The CDR3 has 15 amino acids. Regarding the study as a whole: Clones shrinking from day 15 to 85 showed even CD4/CD8 mixes; later expanders tilted CD4+.

This clonotype was obtained from an adult woman who had mild COVID-19 (a few samples of this study predate the infection). Cell type and time point are not known. The gene calls are TRBV27 and TRBJ2-1, with D possibly matching TRBD2 (5 bases). Material: PBMCs or a T cell subset sorted from them (not recorded which). CDR3 coding DNA: TGTGCCAGCAGTTTGACGCAGCTAGCCCACAATGAGCAGTTCTTC. Its protein is CASSLTQLAHNEQFF.